This T cell receptor (beta chain) is drawn from a study of T cells in Graves' hyperthyroidism and ophthalmopathy. About the study: Initial diagnosis, before any treatment, was when peripheral blood was collected.

Using RNA transcripts as the source, TCR beta CDR3 regions were amplified. TCR CDR3 underwent first-round RT-PCR with the HTBI primer set. TCRdb called the multiplex PCR reads again in MiXCR, with one record for every CDR3 protein. Counted here are 730,000 or so distinct CDR3 sequences, around 19% occurring once; the ten biggest clones make up 16%. Trimming took 6 bases from V and 5 from J; bases not matched to a gene: 9. The CDR3 consists of 16 residues. A note on this clonotype: A much larger clone lies a single base off, so this may be a read error.

This TCR was sampled from a woman aged 45-59 years with Graves' hyperthyroidism that later progressed to Graves' ophthalmopathy. Material for sequencing was blood. The chain recombines TRBV12-3 or TRBV12-4 with TRBJ2-1, with 11 bases aligning to TRBD2. The CDR3 DNA sequence: TGTGCCAGCAGCGGACCCGGGACTAGCGGCCACAATGAGCAGTTCTTC. Translating it yields CASSGPGTSGHNEQFF.